The 20 T cell receptor beta chains listed next were all sequenced from one sample in a study of blood T cell repertoires in COVID-19. Assay used: immunoSEQ multiplex PCR; TCRdb lists only in-frame clones, some missing. Of roughly 300,000 clones in the sample, around four fifths are singletons; the top ten hold 7.5% to 10%. Sequencing used peripheral blood. All receptors derive from a woman in her fifties or sixties who had recovered from COVID-19.

The rearrangement uses TRBV5-6 and TRBJ1-3, with D perhaps TRBD1 (5 bases). Germline-derived CDR1 and CDR2 are SGHDT and YYEEEE. The CDR3 runs 14 residues. The V gene lost 3 bases and the J gene lost 4 bases, with 11 bases spanning the gap. This CDR3 is CASSWGGSGNTIYF. The CDR3 bases are TGTGCCAGCAGCTGGGGGGGATCGGGAAACACCATATATTTT. Drawing the rest from reference TRBV5-6 and TRBJ1-3, the complete variable domain is DAGVTQSPTHLIKTRGQQVTLRCSPKSGHDTVSWYQQALGQGPQFIFQYYEEEERQRGNFPDRFSGHQFPNYSSELNVNALLLGDSALYLCASSWGGSGNTIYFGEGSWLTVV.

The chain recombines TRBV4-3 with TRBJ2-1; 15 bases match TRBD2. CDR3 length: 19 amino acids. CDR1 and CDR2 from the germline V gene are LGHNA and YSLEER. V was clipped by 0 bases and J by 7 bases; unmatched bases: 10. The CDR3 sequence is CASSQDPGTSGRFGNEQFF. The CDR3, as DNA: TGCGCCAGCAGCCAAGATCCCGGGACTAGCGGGAGGTTCGGGAATGAGCAGTTCTTC.

This chain connects TRBV30 to TRBJ1-1; D perhaps matches TRBD1 (5 bases). Germline V gives CDR1 GTSNPN, CDR2 SVGIG (reference sequence). There are 13 residues in the CDR3. Trimming stripped 8 bases from V and 1 base from J, with 14 bases between. The CDR3 is CARLGRGNTEAFF. DNA for the CDR3: TGTGCCCGATTGGGAAGGGGGAACACTGAAGCTTTCTTT.

The chain couples TRBV27 to TRBJ2-3; 7 positions match TRBD1. The CDR3 sequence is 13 residues long. Germline V gives CDR1 MNHEY, CDR2 SMNVEV (reference sequence). The CDR3 DNA reads TGTCCCTTGAGGGGGCGGGGCACAGATACGCAGTATTTT. It is translated as CPLRGRGTDTQYF.

The CDR3 protein is CAWSVWGTGYGYTF. In DNA form, the CDR3 reads TGTGCCTGGAGTGTCTGGGGGACTGGCTATGGCTACACCTTC. V is TRBV30 and J is TRBJ1-2; TRBD1 might be the D (5 bases). The V end lost 0 bases, the J end lost 4 bases, and 12 bases lay between the germline ends. The CDR3 extends over 14 amino acids. CDR1 is GTSNPN and CDR2 is SVGIG in the germline V gene (reference sequence).

This clone is a singleton in its sample. This chain joins TRBV12-3 or TRBV12-4 and TRBJ1-2; D unclear. The CDR3 loop spans 12 amino acids. With 8 bases removed from V and 7 bases from J, the gap between germline ends came to 14 bases. Here the CDR3 reads CASGPPGGGYTF. DNA for the CDR3: TGTGCCAGCGGGCCCCCCGGAGGTGGCTACACCTTC.

The rearrangement joins TRBV28 to TRBJ1-2; 7 bases line up with TRBD1. J was trimmed by 4 bases and V by 6 bases; bases with no gene match: 11. This CDR3 has 15 amino acids. CDR1 and CDR2 from the germline V gene are MDHEN and SYDVKM. CDR3 nucleotides: TGTGCCAGCAGGGCAACAGGGGATCCTAGCTATGGCTACACCTTC. Residues: CASRATGDPSYGYTF.

The chain has TRBV28 and TRBJ1-2; D is undetermined. The CDR3 runs 13 residues. Germline V gives CDR1 MDHEN, CDR2 SYDVKM. V lost 7 bases to trimming and J lost 4 bases, with 13 bases between them. The CDR3 reads CASTQRQPYGYTF. Written as DNA, the CDR3 is TGTGCCAGCACCCAGAGGCAGCCCTATGGCTACACCTTC.

The V gene is TRBV28, the J gene TRBJ2-7; 9 bases map to TRBD1. Germline loops: CDR1 MDHEN, CDR2 SYDVKM. After removal of 6 bases from V and 2 bases from J, the junction contained 8 bases not matched to a gene. This CDR3 spans 15 amino acids. The CDR3 sequence: CASRARGTGTYEQYF. The CDR3 nucleotides are TGTGCCAGCAGGGCTCGAGGGACAGGGACCTACGAGCAGTACTTC. The whole variable domain, remainder taken from reference TRBV28 and TRBJ2-7, is DVKVTQSSRYLVKRTGEKVFLECVQDMDHENMFWYRQDPGLGLRLIYFSYDVKMKEKGDIPEGYSVSREKKERFSLILESASTNQTSMYLCASRARGTGTYEQYFGPGTRLTVT.

The V call is TRBV2, the J call TRBJ2-1, with D uncertain. Looked up from germline, CDR1 is SNHLY and CDR2 is FYNNEI. Trimming removed 6 bases from V and 10 bases from J, with 10 bases in between. The CDR3 is 11 amino acids. CDR3 in amino acids: CASRSYEEQFF. CDR3 nucleotide sequence: TGTGCCAGCAGGAGCTACGAAGAGCAGTTCTTC.

The chain employs TRBV2 and TRBJ2-1, with D uncertain. Germline CDR1 and CDR2: SNHLY and FYNNEI. The CDR3 has 11 residues. V was clipped by 5 bases and J by 8 bases, with 7 bases between them. DNA for the CDR3: TGTGCCAGCAGTCCCTTGTATGAGCAGTTCTTC. Translated: CASSPLYEQFF.

J is TRBJ2-1 and V is TRBV29-1, with D possibly being TRBD1 (6 bases). This CDR3 has 16 residues. CDR1 and CDR2 (germline): SQVTM, ANQGSEA. Trimming removed 7 bases from V and 3 bases from J, with 22 bases in between. The CDR3 nucleotides read TGCAGCGCCCGCCCACAGGGTTCCCCCCTCTACAATGAGCAGTTCTTC. Protein: CSARPQGSPLYNEQFF.

This chain uses TRBV5-1 with TRBJ2-7, with 7 nucleotides matching TRBD1. V lost 0 bases to trimming and J lost 3 bases; unmatched junction nucleotides: 6. Germline loops: CDR1 SGHRS, CDR2 YFSETQ. The CDR3 runs 15 residues. The CDR3 loop is CASSLEGTEVYEQYF. The CDR3 bases are TGCGCCAGCAGCTTGGAGGGGACAGAAGTCTACGAGCAGTACTTC.

The chain is built from TRBV4-3 and TRBJ2-2; perhaps TRBD2 as D (6 bases). The CDR3 is 15 residues long. Trimming shortened V by 0 bases and J by 4 bases, and 9 bases separated the two germline ends. Germline V gives CDR1 LGHNA, CDR2 YSLEER. The CDR3 region is CASSQEGGLTGELFF. CDR3 bases: TGCGCCAGCAGCCAAGAGGGGGGACTCACCGGGGAGCTGTTTTTT.

This sequence joins TRBV4-1 and TRBJ2-2; TRBD2 matches at 7 bases. CDR3 length equals 17 residues. Germline V gene data show CDR1 as MGHRA and CDR2 as YSYEKL. The V segment lost 3 bases and the J segment 7 bases; nucleotides outside the gene matches: 14. This CDR3 is CASSQSTGEAGSGELFF. The CDR3 DNA follows: TGCGCCAGCAGCCAGAGCACGGGGGAAGCGGGGAGCGGGGAGCTGTTTTTT.

The rearrangement uses TRBV28 and TRBJ1-2; 7 positions agree with TRBD1. V dropped 6 bases and J dropped 4; count of bases not matched to a gene: 26. The CDR3 loop spans 20 amino acids. Germline CDR1 is MDHEN and CDR2 is SYDVKM. This chain's CDR3 is CASSPLKTGVDFRTVYGYTF. The CDR3 DNA reads TGTGCCAGCAGCCCCCTCAAAACAGGGGTCGATTTCCGAACTGTCTATGGCTACACCTTC.

The rearrangement uses TRBV6-5 and TRBJ2-1; 8 bases align to TRBD2. Germline-derived CDR1 and CDR2 are MNHEY and SVGAGI. With 10 bases clipped from V and 8 bases from J, the junction kept 10 bases outside the gene matches. This CDR3 region has 13 residues. This chain's CDR3 is CATRGSGIYEQFF. In DNA form, the CDR3 reads TGTGCCACCCGGGGTAGCGGGATTTATGAGCAGTTCTTC.

The chain uses TRBV28 and TRBJ1-5, with D possibly matching TRBD1 (6 bases). This CDR3 has 14 residues. The V and J ends lost 6 bases and 1 base respectively, with 10 bases between them. Germline CDR1 reads MDHEN; CDR2 reads SYDVKM. This CDR3 reads CASRKGGSNQPQHF. The CDR3 DNA reads TGTGCCAGCAGGAAGGGGGGGAGCAATCAGCCCCAGCATTTT.

The genes are TRBV28 and TRBJ2-7; TRBD2 aligns across 8 bases. CDR1 MDHEN and CDR2 SYDVKM come from the germline V gene. V was pared by 2 bases and J by 1 base, with 4 bases of the junction left unmatched. The CDR3 sequence is 15 residues long. The CDR3 nucleotides read TGTGCCAGCAGTTTAGGCGGGAGGCCGTCCTACGAGCAGTACTTC. Protein sequence: CASSLGGRPSYEQYF.

The J gene is TRBJ2-7, the V gene TRBV12-3 or TRBV12-4; TRBD2 is a possible D gene (5 bases). The ends were cut back, 7 bases at V and 0 bases at J, with 10 bases in the middle. The CDR3 is 13 residues long. Here the CDR3 reads CASTPRGSYEQYF. CDR3 nucleotide sequence: TGTGCCAGCACACCTCGGGGCTCCTACGAGCAGTACTTC.